A selection of T cell receptor beta chains follows, all from one sample in a study of human CD8 memory T cell subsets. From its re-call of the 5' RACE reads, TCRdb lists each CDR3 protein once, without DNA. The sample includes some 6,700 distinct CDR3 sequences. Sequenced material: CD8+ T cells from PBMCs. Receptor source: a human donor in good health. Both conserved end residues are part of each CDR3. A clone size is listed for some rows: how often the clone was seen (once, few, many), or a class if it is expanded.

v_gene: TRBV5-4
abundance: -
j_gene: TRBJ2-3
CDR3aa: CASNLGDTQYF

v_gene: TRBV5-5
abundance: -
j_gene: TRBJ2-2
CDR3aa: CASSLGTLVTGELFF

v_gene: TRBV7-9
abundance: -
j_gene: TRBJ2-5
CDR3aa: CASSRRPETQYF

v_gene: TRBV5-1
abundance: -
j_gene: TRBJ1-1
CDR3aa: CASSWDRRTLNTEAFF

v_gene: TRBV4-1
abundance: -
j_gene: TRBJ2-4
CDR3aa: CASSQDTGILKNIQYF

v_gene: TRBV7-9
abundance: medium-sized
j_gene: TRBJ2-2
CDR3aa: CASSFRTSGRRVGELFF

v_gene: TRBV28
abundance: -
j_gene: TRBJ2-1
CDR3aa: CASSPSPSEGGEQFF

v_gene: TRBV29-1
abundance: -
j_gene: TRBJ2-1
CDR3aa: CSFPNWGGYEQFF

v_gene: TRBV14
abundance: medium-sized
j_gene: TRBJ1-5
CDR3aa: CASSQGTGTGFRGNQPQHF

v_gene: TRBV6-6
abundance: -
j_gene: TRBJ1-1
CDR3aa: CASSYSRPGVPTEAFF

v_gene: TRBV20-1
abundance: -
j_gene: TRBJ2-1
CDR3aa: CSAQGLVGAGNEQFF

v_gene: TRBV5-1
abundance: -
j_gene: TRBJ2-1
CDR3aa: CASSYEGGNEQFF

v_gene: TRBV24-1
abundance: -
j_gene: TRBJ2-1
CDR3aa: CATREGLGEQFF

v_gene: TRBV10-3
abundance: -
j_gene: TRBJ2-1
CDR3aa: CAISESVTSGVSYNEQFF

v_gene: TRBV28
abundance: medium-sized
j_gene: TRBJ2-5
CDR3aa: CASSRTGYRETQYF

v_gene: TRBV3-1
abundance: -
j_gene: TRBJ2-1
CDR3aa: CASSPLGGHGMYEQFF

v_gene: TRBV10-3
abundance: -
j_gene: TRBJ2-1
CDR3aa: CAISDGGLPNEQFF

v_gene: TRBV23-1
abundance: -
j_gene: TRBJ1-5
CDR3aa: CASSQIQGSLSNQPQHF

v_gene: TRBV20-1
abundance: -
j_gene: TRBJ2-1
CDR3aa: CSARETGAAYNEQFF

v_gene: TRBV29-1
abundance: medium-sized
j_gene: TRBJ2-7
CDR3aa: CSVAGGLAVARDEQYF

v_gene: TRBV28
abundance: medium-sized
j_gene: TRBJ1-5
CDR3aa: CASNPDSNQPQHF

v_gene: TRBV5-4
abundance: -
j_gene: TRBJ2-1
CDR3aa: CASSTTTNEQFF

v_gene: TRBV9
abundance: -
j_gene: TRBJ2-3
CDR3aa: CASSLNGDTQYF

v_gene: TRBV12-3/TRBV12-4
abundance: -
j_gene: TRBJ1-1
CDR3aa: CASNGLNTEAFF

v_gene: TRBV27
abundance: -
j_gene: TRBJ2-1
CDR3aa: CASSLNSQSSYNEQFF

v_gene: TRBV7-3
abundance: -
j_gene: TRBJ2-1
CDR3aa: CASSLGNSNEQFF

v_gene: TRBV6-5
abundance: medium-sized
j_gene: TRBJ1-5
CDR3aa: CASRRPGRNQPQHF

v_gene: TRBV29-1
abundance: medium-sized
j_gene: TRBJ2-1
CDR3aa: CSLQPSGGAYNEQFF

v_gene: TRBV12-3/TRBV12-4
abundance: -
j_gene: TRBJ1-5
CDR3aa: CASSLVRQPQHF

v_gene: TRBV10-2
abundance: -
j_gene: TRBJ2-1
CDR3aa: CASSVGRLPYNEQFF

v_gene: TRBV5-1
abundance: -
j_gene: TRBJ2-1
CDR3aa: CASSLKSGTEQFF

v_gene: TRBV3-1
abundance: -
j_gene: TRBJ2-7
CDR3aa: CASSQVAGGNPSYEQYF

v_gene: TRBV28
abundance: medium-sized
j_gene: TRBJ2-7
CDR3aa: CASTNPRGGQYF

v_gene: TRBV20-1
abundance: -
j_gene: TRBJ2-7
CDR3aa: CSAEPSGQSSYEQYF

v_gene: TRBV28
abundance: -
j_gene: TRBJ2-1
CDR3aa: CASSWAVNEQFF

v_gene: TRBV30
abundance: -
j_gene: TRBJ2-7
CDR3aa: CAWIPGDGSHPYEQYF

v_gene: TRBV20-1
abundance: -
j_gene: TRBJ2-7
CDR3aa: CSARGPESGNYEQYF

v_gene: TRBV12-3/TRBV12-4
abundance: -
j_gene: TRBJ1-1
CDR3aa: CASSSQGVYTEAFF